This passage covers 27 T cell receptor beta chains from one sample sequenced in a study of T cells in tuberculosis. This table comes from immunoSEQ multiplex PCR, and its TCRdb copy is limited to in-frame clones, with some not included. This sample has 20,000 to 25,000 clones, with 95% found just once. The sample comprised PBMCs. All receptors derive from a donor between 10 and 35 years old with latent tuberculosis or without tuberculosis infection.

The V call is TRBV27, the J call TRBJ2-7, with 7 bases matching TRBD1. The ends lost 2 bases at V and 0 bases at J; junction bases unmatched: 4. Germline V CDR1 and CDR2: MNHEY, SMNVEV (reference sequence). There are 15 residues in the CDR3. The CDR3 coding sequence is TGTGCCAGCAGTTTAAGAGGGGGCATCTCCTACGAGCAGTACGTC. Amino acids: CASSLRGGISYEQYV.

V and J are TRBV25-1 and TRBJ2-3; D is unresolved. Trimming removed 4 bases at V and 1 base at J, with 3 bases between. From germline, CDR1 is MGHDK and CDR2 SYGVNS. CDR3 length: 12 amino acids. CDR3 nucleotide sequence: TGTGCCAGCAGTGCAGGCACAGATACGCAGTATTTT. Translation: CASSAGTDTQYF.

The chain carries TRBV6-1 and TRBJ1-1; D uncertain. Germline V lookup: CDR1 MNHNS, CDR2 SASEGT. The CDR3 extends over 14 amino acids. Trimming pared 2 bases from V and 2 bases from J, leaving 9 bases between. In DNA form, the CDR3 reads TGTGCCAGCAGTGAAAAAGACATTAACACTGAAGCTTTCTTT. Translating it yields CASSEKDINTEAFF.

The chain has TRBV5-6 and TRBJ1-2; 8 positions agree with TRBD1. The germline gives CDR1 SGHDT, CDR2 YYEEEE. This CDR3 has 13 residues. V gave up 4 bases and J gave up 4 bases; unmatched junction bases: 3. The CDR3 DNA follows: TGTGCCAGCAGCCAGGACAGGGCCTATGGCTACACCTTC. Translated: CASSQDRAYGYTF.

The chain has TRBV5-4 and TRBJ1-4, with 7 nucleotides matching TRBD1. V trimming: 0 bases; J trimming: 3 bases; junction bases outside the gene matches: 2. This CDR3 comprises 15 residues. Germline CDR1 is SGHNT and CDR2 is YYREEE (reference sequence). In DNA form, the CDR3 reads TGTGCCAGCAGCTTGGGGGGACAGCCTAATGAAAAACTGTTTTTT. As protein: CASSLGGQPNEKLFF.

The chain carries TRBV4-1 and TRBJ1-4; D gene ambiguous. CDR3 length: 16 residues. Germline loops: CDR1 MGHRA, CDR2 YSYEKL. Trimming left V 3 bases short and J 0 bases short, with 11 bases between. The CDR3 reads CASSHPGGATNEKLFF. The DNA of the CDR3 is TGCGCCAGCAGCCACCCCGGTGGAGCAACTAATGAAAAACTGTTTTTT.

The chain joins TRBV4-1 to TRBJ1-5, with 9 bases that match TRBD1. Trimming took 3 bases from V and 7 from J; bases not matched to a gene: 7. CDR1 MGHRA and CDR2 YSYEKL come from the germline V gene. The CDR3 has 15 residues. CDR3 residues: CASSQDRGLNQPQHF. Here the CDR3 DNA reads TGCGCCAGCAGCCAGGACAGGGGTTTGAACCAGCCCCAGCATTTT.

The rearrangement links TRBV2 to TRBJ1-5; D gene unclear. Deletions cut 2 bases from V and 2 bases from J, with 16 bases between. This CDR3 has 17 residues. Germline V gives CDR1 SNHLY, CDR2 FYNNEI. The CDR3 nucleotides read TGTGCCAGCAGTGAACGTGGAGGGAACGTGGGCAATCAGCCCCAGCATTTT. The encoded protein is CASSERGGNVGNQPQHF.

V gene TRBV19 combines with J gene TRBJ1-1; 10 bases are shared with TRBD1. The CDR3 sequence is 19 residues long. CDR1 is LNHDA, CDR2 SQIVND, per germline (reference sequence). V was pared by 4 bases and J by 0 bases, with 14 bases of the junction left unmatched. The CDR3, as DNA: TGTGCCAGTAGTACTCCCCGGGACAGGGGTGTCCCAATGAACACTGAAGCTTTCTTT. It is translated as CASSTPRDRGVPMNTEAFF. Together with reference TRBV19 and TRBJ1-1, the CDR3 gives the full variable domain: DGGITQSPKYLFRKEGQNVTLSCEQNLNHDAMYWYRQDPGQGLRLIYYSQIVNDFQKGDIAEGYSVSREKKESFPLTVTSAQKNPTAFYLCASSTPRDRGVPMNTEAFFGQGTRLTVV.

The chain employs TRBV7-5 and TRBJ1-2; the table assigns TRBD1, which was not confirmed against the DNA. TRBV7-5 constitutes a pseudogene. There are 15 residues in the CDR3. DNA of the CDR3: TGTGTCAGAAGCCCGCCCCCGGGACATATCTATGGCTACACCTTC. Protein sequence: CVRSPPPGHIYGYTF.

V usage is TRBV9 and J usage is TRBJ2-3; the match to TRBD2 covers 7 bases. From germline, CDR1 is SGDLS and CDR2 YYNGEE. Trimming cost V 5 bases and J 4 bases; bases outside gene matches: 7. This CDR3 is built from 14 residues. As DNA, the CDR3 is TGTGCCAGCAGAGATACGGGAGGAGCAGATACGCAGTATTTT. Its translation: CASRDTGGADTQYF.

This clone was picked up a small number of times. The rearrangement uses TRBV28 and TRBJ1-6; D may be TRBD1 (5 bases). Germline-derived CDR1 and CDR2 are MDHEN and SYDVKM. The CDR3 contains 14 residues. Trimming removed 9 bases from V and 5 bases from J, with 14 bases in between. The CDR3, as DNA: TGTGCCAGTATCGGGACTGCACATAATTCACCCCTCCACTTT. It codes for CASIGTAHNSPLHF.

The chain is built from TRBV7-9 and TRBJ2-4; 7 bases map to TRBD1. CDR1 is SEHNR, CDR2 FQNEAQ, per germline (reference sequence). This CDR3 is 17 amino acids long. The ends lost 1 base at V and 3 bases at J; junction bases unmatched: 9. CDR3 nucleotide sequence: TGTGCCAGCAGCTTAGTCACCCAGGGGGTTGTCAAAAACATTCAGTACTTC. Amino acid sequence: CASSLVTQGVVKNIQYF.

The chain recombines TRBV19 with TRBJ2-2; 8 nucleotides line up with TRBD2. CDR1 is LNHDA, CDR2 SQIVND, per germline (reference sequence). CDR3 length equals 15 residues. The trim removed 5 bases at V and 0 bases at J, leaving 2 bases unmatched. This CDR3 reads CASSLAGTNTGELFF. CDR3 nucleotide sequence: TGTGCCAGTAGTTTAGCGGGGACGAACACCGGGGAGCTGTTTTTT.

J is TRBJ1-4 and V is TRBV11-1; tentative D call: TRBD1 (6 bases). The germline V gene has CDR1 SGHAT and CDR2 FQDESV (reference sequence). This CDR3 is built from 15 residues. Trimming stripped 4 bases from V and 8 bases from J, with 17 bases between. The CDR3 nucleotides read TGTGCCAGCAGCTCCGGAGACAGGCTGGGAGAAAAACTGTTTTTT. The encoded protein is CASSSGDRLGEKLFF.

This chain uses TRBV9 with TRBJ2-3, with D unclear. The CDR3 covers 11 residues. The V gene lost 3 bases and the J gene lost 3 bases, with 2 bases spanning the gap. CDR1 SGDLS and CDR2 YYNGEE come from the germline V gene. The CDR3 is CASSATDTQYF. The CDR3 DNA reads as TGTGCCAGCAGCGCTACAGATACGCAGTATTTT.

The chain employs TRBV6-5 and TRBJ1-3, with 7 bases identical to TRBD1. V was clipped by 0 bases and J by 4 bases; unmatched bases: 3. The CDR3 runs 15 residues. Germline V gene data show CDR1 as MNHEY and CDR2 as SVGAGI. The CDR3 nucleotides read TGTGCCAGCAGTTACTCCGGGACAGCCGGAAACACCATATATTTT. The encoded protein is CASSYSGTAGNTIYF.

The chain recombines TRBV21-1 with TRBJ1-2; the D call in the table, TRBD1, was not verified against the DNA. TRBV21-1 is a pseudogene. The CDR3 runs 13 residues. CDR3 loop: CASSKEQGGGYTF. CDR3 nucleotides: TGTGCCAGCAGCAAAGAACAGGGGGGAGGCTACACCTTC.

This chain links TRBV27 with TRBJ1-1, with 7 positions matching TRBD1. Germline trimming cut 3 bases from V and 4 bases from J; bases unmatched to any gene: 8. Germline CDR1 is MNHEY and CDR2 is SMNVEV (reference sequence). The CDR3 sequence is 15 residues long. DNA for the CDR3: TGTGCCAGCAGTTTGACAGGGACCGAGGGCACTGAAGCTTTCTTT. It yields the protein CASSLTGTEGTEAFF.

The CDR3 spells CAISEARTGGNYGYTF. CDR3 bases: TGTGCCATCAGTGAGGCAAGGACAGGGGGTAACTATGGCTACACCTTC. The genes are TRBV10-3 and TRBJ1-2, with 10 nucleotides matching TRBD1. J was trimmed by 1 base and V by 2 bases; bases with no gene match: 4. The germline V gene has CDR1 ENHRY and CDR2 SYGVKD. The CDR3 consists of 16 residues.

The genes are TRBV4-1 and TRBJ1-4; D unresolved. The germline V and J ends were trimmed by 4 bases and 0 bases, with 6 bases remaining between them. CDR3 length equals 14 residues. Germline lookup yields CDR1 MGHRA and CDR2 YSYEKL. The CDR3 sequence: CASSRFATNEKLFF. The CDR3, as DNA: TGCGCCAGCAGCCGTTTCGCAACTAATGAAAAACTGTTTTTT.

The chain couples TRBV5-1 to TRBJ1-4, with D possibly being TRBD1 (5 bases). The V end was cut by 0 bases, the J end by 1 base, with 10 bases between. Germline values: CDR1 SGHRS, CDR2 YFSETQ. CDR3 size: 16 residues. The CDR3 DNA follows: TGCGCCAGCAGCTTGGGCGTAGGGGTAACTAATGAAAAACTGTTTTTT. Translated, it gives CASSLGVGVTNEKLFF.

This clone was recorded once. The V and J genes are TRBV27 and TRBJ2-7; weak D call: TRBD1 (5 bases). The CDR3 sequence is 15 residues long. Germline loops: CDR1 MNHEY, CDR2 SMNVEV (reference sequence). Trimming shortened V by 5 bases and J by 3 bases, and 17 bases separated the two germline ends. The CDR3 bases are TGTGCCAGCAGTCCCAGGGCGACAGCCTACTACGAGCAGTACGTC. This sequence encodes CASSPRATAYYEQYV.

The genes are TRBV13 and TRBJ2-1; D may be TRBD1 (6 bases). Between the trimmed V and J ends, which lost 3 bases and 6 bases, there was a span of 15 bases. CDR3 length: 15 amino acids. CDR1 PRHDT and CDR2 FYEKMQ come from the germline V gene (reference sequence). The CDR3 is CASSLGAQPFNEQFF. CDR3 sequence (DNA): TGTGCCAGCAGCTTGGGGGCTCAGCCCTTCAATGAGCAGTTCTTC.

The chain joins TRBV2 to TRBJ2-1, with 7 bases matching TRBD2. The CDR3 is made up of 14 amino acids. CDR1 and CDR2 from the germline V gene are SNHLY and FYNNEI. The V segment lost 2 bases and the J segment 9 bases; nucleotides outside the gene matches: 7. CDR3: CASSEILGGSEQFF. The CDR3 region has the DNA TGTGCCAGCAGTGAAATTCTCGGGGGGAGTGAGCAGTTCTTC. Supplemented by reference TRBV2 and TRBJ2-1, the full variable domain reads EPEVTQTPSHQVTQMGQEVILRCVPISNHLYFYWYRQILGQKVEFLVSFYNNEISEKSEIFDDQFSVERPDGSNFTLKIRSTKLEDSAMYFCASSEILGGSEQFFGPGTRLTVL.

For the CDR3, the DNA is TGTGCCAGTAGTCGCGGACTAGATAACGGCGGGGAGCTGTTTTTT. This sequence encodes CASSRGLDNGGELFF. This chain connects TRBV19 to TRBJ2-2; 7 nucleotides match TRBD2. The V and J ends lost 5 bases and 7 bases, in that order; junction bases with no gene match: 10. This CDR3 has 15 amino acids. Germline values: CDR1 LNHDA, CDR2 SQIVND (reference sequence).

The chain carries TRBV18 and TRBJ1-2; D is unclear. V gave up 4 bases and J gave up 6 bases, with 12 bases separating them. Germline CDR1 is KGHSH and CDR2 is LQKENI. The CDR3 is 13 residues long. The CDR3 DNA reads as TGTGCCAGCTCACGCGACGGGAGGAATGGCTACACCTTC. Residues: CASSRDGRNGYTF.